This T cell receptor beta chain is drawn from a study of cytomegalovirus exposure and HLA in healthy donors (dated by TCRdb to 2017 to 2019). In terms of the full investigation: In an earlier analysis of about 560 of the donors, 276 Gb of sequence data and 117 million unique TCR beta sequences from 150 million to 200 million T cells were reported. Rather than drawing on any new phenotypic data, the later analysis identified candidate immune exposures from TCR beta sequences and the way those sequences occurred across donors. Class I and class II HLA loci were covered by the typing at four-digit resolution. In a later analysis, previously published TCR beta repertoires from roughly 710 donors were re-analyzed and high-resolution HLA genotyping was added so that TCR occurrence patterns could be studied. Among about 400 genotyped donors of the cohort, an average of around 220,000 unique TCR beta nucleotide sequences was sequenced per donor, of which roughly 18% were non-productive. The number of donors typed differed by locus, with about 629-630 for A, B, C, DRB1 and DQB1, 522 for DQA1, 600 to 610 for DPA1, and around 450 for DPB1. All discovery cohort repertoires had been generated on a single sequencing platform. The study aimed to test whether cataloging public T cell receptors could reveal signatures of past pathogen exposure. Besides the first cohort of approximately 670 subjects, a separate validation cohort made up of 120 different subjects was used. Among the roughly 400 genotyped donors, around 81% belonged to the genetic ancestry cluster associated with self-reported Caucasian donors. Donor age, sex, ethnicity and CMV serostatus were compiled together with the repertoire data. Genome-wide SNP genotypes for about 65% of the roughly 670 donors were used in a later genetic analysis, which treated that subset as a discovery cohort. Around 330 gigabases of sequencing data and about 92 million unique TCR sequences made up an early release that covered 640 HLA-typed donors. Because of strong linkage in the cohort, roughly five DR-DQ haplotypes were treated as single units for association and clustering. The study used immunosequencing to profile the T cell repertoires of under 700 subjects and linked those repertoires to cytomegalovirus serostatus. An earlier analysis of about 600 of the donors used high-throughput TCR beta sequencing to judge whether each TCR beta V gene segment behaved as functional or pseudogenic. To predict cytomegalovirus infection status, the study brought together high-throughput TCR immunosequencing, statistical association of individual TCRs with disease status, and machine learning. Results and caveats for the whole study, not just this receptor: Three of the identified cytomegalovirus-associated TCR beta chains were confirmed in vitro to be specific for cytomegalovirus antigens. The classifier was reported to diagnose cytomegalovirus status with high specificity and sensitivity in both the original and validation cohorts. In this cohort, only TCR beta chains were sequenced, and detectable features were limited by the absence of alpha or paired-chain data. A cluster of highly shared sequence variants was judged likely to be a technical artifact of the sequencing pipeline. A later genetic analysis associated a missense DCLRE1C variant with V-gene and J-gene trimming of TCR beta chains, and an independent cohort replicated the association. Most TCR sequences were observed very rarely across donors, whereas some public TCRs were present in many individuals. Because counts were too low, 15 or so rarely observed V segments, including chromosome 9 orphons, were excluded from the earlier analysis of several hundred of the donors. It was suggested by the authors that the approach could potentially be generalized to other disease states and immunological phenotypes. Correlated functional status among segregating V segments might be attributable to linkage disequilibrium, but an unknown experimental factor could not be ruled out. In a later analysis, HLA-associated TCR beta chains were found to be more clonally expanded and to have lower generation probabilities than equally common non-associated chains. In a later analysis, most CMV-associated TCR beta chains were found to appear HLA-restricted, with HLA associations seemingly driven largely by CMV exposure. At a false discovery rate of 0.05, a later analysis linked some 18,000 TCR beta sequences to specific HLA alleles. In the study, 150 to 200 TCR beta chains were listed as associated with cytomegalovirus. According to a later analysis, parvovirus B19, influenza, CMV and Epstein-Barr virus appeared linked to several top co-occurrence clusters. For the cohort, immune exposure information was limited to CMV serostatus. In a later genetic analysis, fewer N-insertions in productive TCRs were reported among donors in an Asian-associated ancestry cluster than the approximately 710-donor mean. Because some donors lacked HLA typing at each locus, the association tests relied only on the typed subset. Some IMGT-functional V segments, including TRBV6-2 and TRBV6-3, could not be told apart with the 87-base-pair reads, so those segments were excluded. When HLA alleles, especially DR and DQ, strongly co-occurred, TCR associations were difficult to assign to individual alleles. Roughly uniform sequencing depth across donors was assumed in presence/absence analyses, although this assumption may not hold. In a later analysis, the rate of TCR association differed among HLA loci, with DRB1 alleles having the most associated TCRs and HLA-C alleles having the fewest. Broadly in line with IMGT annotations, most TCR beta V segments showed up in productive rearrangements about 90% or about 30% of the time in an earlier analysis of around 550 of the donors. A further reported finding was that TCR beta sequences accurately predicted the HLA-A and HLA-B alleles for most subjects in the first cohort.

Library method: the immunoSEQ multiplex PCR assay. For the multiplex PCR, a mixture combining 60 forward primers for TCR Vbeta segments and 13 reverse primers for TCR Jbeta segments was used. A multiplex PCR assay on genomic DNA amplified the CDR3 region of rearranged TCR beta genes. The Illumina HiSeq System was used to sequence the amplified TCR beta libraries as 87-base-pair reads. In the source study's methods: Across the 700 or so repertoires, a later analysis counted around 80 million unique TCR beta chains, approximately 10 million of which were shared by at least two donors. Raw reads were error-corrected and collapsed into unique sequences with a nearest-neighbor algorithm that merged closely related sequences to remove PCR and sequencing errors. Alignment of CDR3 sequences to IMGT reference sequences was used to assign V, D and J gene segments. Each retained sequence needed at least a six-nucleotide match to both a V gene segment and a J gene segment. A rearrangement counted as productive if the CDR3 had no stop codons and remained in frame with V and J, and every other rearrangement counted as non-productive. Following IMGT convention, CDR3 was defined as the stretch from the second conserved V-encoded cysteine up to the conserved J-encoded phenylalanine. Sequences without an unambiguous match to a single V gene segment were excluded from the earlier analysis of about 600 of the donors. An earlier analysis of around 600 of the donors classified V segments as functional when productive rearrangements were above 56.7% and as segregating when the standard deviation between donors was above 5%. To diagnose cytomegalovirus status from the catalog of TCR beta chain sequences, a statistical classification framework was built. In a later analysis, TCR nucleotide sequences were compared against IMGT/GENE-DB human TR gene sequences so that V and J genes could be assigned. In a later analysis, CDR3 sequences and most-parsimonious VDJ recombination scenarios were assigned using the TCRdist pipeline. In a later analysis, every TCR beta chain was defined by the combination of its CDR3 amino acid sequence and its V-gene family, and reads without a unique V-gene family were dropped. In a later analysis, 550 to 650 highly shared, low-generation-probability nucleotide sequences were removed to address suspected cross-contamination and a sequencing artifact. In a later analysis, a clonal expansion index for each public chain was calculated from normalized within-repertoire ranks of inferred template counts. A later analysis computed generation probabilities with a VDJ recombination model fitted to out-of-frame rearrangements, and checked the results against IGoR. In a later analysis, TCR-TCR, TCR-HLA and TCR-CMV co-occurrence was scored with hypergeometric tests, and a repertoire-size bias correction was applied to TCR pairs. False discovery rates were estimated in a later analysis by permuting HLA or CMV assignments 20 times. In a later analysis, co-occurring TCRs were grouped with DBSCAN, and TCRdist sequence similarity was added when clustering was performed within HLA-allele-positive subsets. For co-occurrence clustering, repertoires with fewer than 30,000 or more than 120,000 public chains were excluded, along with a handful of repertoires with anomalous nucleotide sharing. Here the immuneACCESS table is served through TCRdb, limited to in-frame sequences with V and J called. Missing clones are a known gap in these copies; in checked studies unresolved V genes cover under half, and the rest lacks a known reason. V, J and clone size derive from that table, while D and trimming were established from the DNA sequence. The sample has under 200,000 clones on record, roughly 80% of them singletons. The leading ten clones occupy roughly 1.5% of the sample.

This clone was counted only a few times. The antigen it binds to is not known. No much larger clonotype is one base removed from it; base qualities were not supplied. The cohort consisted of some 730 healthy bone marrow donors. Cohort members were all nominally healthy when sampled, although unrecorded immune exposures were likely present. The donor tested CMV seronegative and was one of the 352 seronegative cohort members. A peripheral blood sample was collected from each donor, and TCR beta sequencing was performed on peripheral blood mononuclear cells. The Qiagen DNeasy Blood Extraction Kit was used to extract genomic DNA from the blood cell samples. V trim: 4 bases; J trim: 0 bases; unmatched bases: 3. From its cysteine to its phenylalanine, the CDR3 spans 14 amino acids. The kept DNA is CDR3 alone, 42 bases in frame from the first base. CDR1 and CDR2 are drawn from the germline V gene: SGHRS, YFSETQ.

The sequenced sample was PBMCs. The receptor was isolated from a woman under 30 in good health and CMV-seronegative. The chain is encoded by TRBV5-1 joined to TRBJ1-1; 7 junctional bases match TRBD1. The CDR3 region has the sequence CASSGGQVNTEAFF. DNA sequence: TGCGCCAGCAGCGGTGGACAGGTGAACACTGAAGCTTTCTTT.